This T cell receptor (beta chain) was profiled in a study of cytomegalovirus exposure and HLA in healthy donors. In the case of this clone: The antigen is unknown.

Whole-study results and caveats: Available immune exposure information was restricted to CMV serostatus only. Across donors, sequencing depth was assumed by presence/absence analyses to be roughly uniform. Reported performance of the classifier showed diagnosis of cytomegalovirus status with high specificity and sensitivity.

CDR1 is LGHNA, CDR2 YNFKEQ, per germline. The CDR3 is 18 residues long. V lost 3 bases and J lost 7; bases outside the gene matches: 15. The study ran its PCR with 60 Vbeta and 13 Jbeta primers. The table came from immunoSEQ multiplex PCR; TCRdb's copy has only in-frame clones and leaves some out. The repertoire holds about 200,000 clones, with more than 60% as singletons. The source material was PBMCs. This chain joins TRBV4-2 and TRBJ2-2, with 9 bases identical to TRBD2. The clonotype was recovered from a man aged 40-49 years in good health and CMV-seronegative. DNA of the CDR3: TGTGCCAGCAGCCAGGGTCTGGGGCGGCGGGGGGGCGGCGGGGAGCTGTTTTTT. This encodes CASSQGLGRRGGGGELFF.